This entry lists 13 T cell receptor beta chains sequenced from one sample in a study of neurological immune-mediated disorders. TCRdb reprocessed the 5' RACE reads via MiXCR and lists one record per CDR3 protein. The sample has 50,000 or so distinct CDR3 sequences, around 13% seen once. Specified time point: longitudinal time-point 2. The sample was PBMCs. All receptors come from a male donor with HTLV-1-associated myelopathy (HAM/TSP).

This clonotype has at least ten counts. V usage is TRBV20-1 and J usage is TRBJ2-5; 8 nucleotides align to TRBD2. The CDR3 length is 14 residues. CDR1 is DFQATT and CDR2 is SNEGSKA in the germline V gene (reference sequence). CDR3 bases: TGCAGCGCTCCGGCGACTAGCGTACAAGAGACCCAGTACTTC. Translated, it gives CSAPATSVQETQYF.

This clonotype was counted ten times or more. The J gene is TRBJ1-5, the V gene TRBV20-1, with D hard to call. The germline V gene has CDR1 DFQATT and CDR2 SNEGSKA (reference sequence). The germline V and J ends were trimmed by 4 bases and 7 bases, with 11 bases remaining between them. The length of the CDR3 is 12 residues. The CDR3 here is CSANRVGQPQHF. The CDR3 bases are TGCAGTGCTAATAGGGTCGGGCAGCCCCAGCATTTT.

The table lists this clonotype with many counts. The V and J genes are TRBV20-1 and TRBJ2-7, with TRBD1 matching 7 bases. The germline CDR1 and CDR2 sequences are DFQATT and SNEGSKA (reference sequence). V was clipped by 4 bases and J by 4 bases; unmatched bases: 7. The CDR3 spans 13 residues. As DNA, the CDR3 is TGCAGTGCTACCTTTTGGGACAGATACGAGCAGTACTTC. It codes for CSATFWDRYEQYF.

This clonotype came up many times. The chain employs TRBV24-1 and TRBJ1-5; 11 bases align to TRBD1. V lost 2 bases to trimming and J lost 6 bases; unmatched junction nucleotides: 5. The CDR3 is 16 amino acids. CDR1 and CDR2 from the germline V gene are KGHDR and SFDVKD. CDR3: CATSDSGTGGAQPQHF. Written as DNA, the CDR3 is TGTGCCACCAGTGATTCCGGGACAGGGGGAGCTCAGCCCCAGCATTTT.

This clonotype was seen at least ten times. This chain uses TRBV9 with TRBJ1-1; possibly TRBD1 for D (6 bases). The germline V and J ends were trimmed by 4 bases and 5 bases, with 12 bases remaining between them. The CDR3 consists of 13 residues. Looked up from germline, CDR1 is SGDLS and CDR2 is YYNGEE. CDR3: CASSKYTGTEAFF. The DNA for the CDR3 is TGTGCCAGCAGCAAATATACAGGGACTGAAGCTTTCTTT.

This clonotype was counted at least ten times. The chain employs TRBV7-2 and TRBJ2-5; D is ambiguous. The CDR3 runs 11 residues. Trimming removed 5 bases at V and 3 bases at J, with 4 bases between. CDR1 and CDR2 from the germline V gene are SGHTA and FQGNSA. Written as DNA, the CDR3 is TGTGCCAGCAGCGGGAAAGAGACCCAGTACTTC. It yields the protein CASSGKETQYF.

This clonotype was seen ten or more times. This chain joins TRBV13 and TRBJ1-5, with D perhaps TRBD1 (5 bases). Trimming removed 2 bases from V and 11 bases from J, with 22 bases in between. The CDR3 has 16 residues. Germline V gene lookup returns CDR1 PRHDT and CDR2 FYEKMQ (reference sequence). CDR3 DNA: TGTGCCAGCAGCTTAAAGGGACGGACGGCTCGGGGGGCCCAGCATTTT. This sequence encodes CASSLKGRTARGAQHF.

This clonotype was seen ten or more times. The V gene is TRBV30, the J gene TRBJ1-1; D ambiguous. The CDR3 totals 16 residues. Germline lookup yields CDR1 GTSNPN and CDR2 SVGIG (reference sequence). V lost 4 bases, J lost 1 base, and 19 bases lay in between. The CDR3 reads CAWIRRILPQNTEAFF. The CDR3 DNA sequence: TGTGCCTGGATCCGACGGATATTACCACAGAACACTGAAGCTTTCTTT.

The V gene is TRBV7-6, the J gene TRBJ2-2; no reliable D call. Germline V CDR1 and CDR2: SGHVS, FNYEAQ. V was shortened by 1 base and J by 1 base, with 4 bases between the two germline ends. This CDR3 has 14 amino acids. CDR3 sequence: CASSLVRNTGELFF. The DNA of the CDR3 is TGTGCCAGCAGCTTAGTCCGGAACACCGGGGAGCTGTTTTTT.

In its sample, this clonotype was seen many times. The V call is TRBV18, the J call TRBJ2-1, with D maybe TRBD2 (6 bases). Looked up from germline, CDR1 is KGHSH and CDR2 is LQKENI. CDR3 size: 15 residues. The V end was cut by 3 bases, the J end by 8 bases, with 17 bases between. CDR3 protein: CASSPPRGLGDEQFF. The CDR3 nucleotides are TGTGCCAGCTCACCGCCCCGGGGGTTGGGGGATGAGCAGTTCTTC.

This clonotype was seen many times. As DNA, the CDR3 is TGTGCCAGCTCACCGTCTGACTTAACCCACGAGCAGTACTTC. It translates to CASSPSDLTHEQYF. The chain links TRBV18 to TRBJ2-7; D remains ambiguous. The V and J ends lost 3 bases and 5 bases respectively, with 14 bases between them. CDR1 and CDR2 (germline): KGHSH, LQKENI. The CDR3 extends over 14 amino acids.

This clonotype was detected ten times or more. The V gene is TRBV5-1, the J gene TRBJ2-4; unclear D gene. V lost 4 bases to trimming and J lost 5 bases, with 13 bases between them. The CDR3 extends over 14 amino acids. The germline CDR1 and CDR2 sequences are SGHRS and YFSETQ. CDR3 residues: CASSTGFRENIQYF. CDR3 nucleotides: TGCGCCAGCAGCACGGGCTTCAGAGAAAACATTCAGTACTTC.

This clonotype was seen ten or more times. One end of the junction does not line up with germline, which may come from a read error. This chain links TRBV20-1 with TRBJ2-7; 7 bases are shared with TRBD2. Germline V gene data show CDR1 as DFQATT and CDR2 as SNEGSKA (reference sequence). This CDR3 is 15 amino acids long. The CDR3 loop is CSARDLAGEAGEQYF. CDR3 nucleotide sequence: TGCAGTGCTCGAGACCTCGCGGGGGAGGCGGGAGAGCAGTACTTC.